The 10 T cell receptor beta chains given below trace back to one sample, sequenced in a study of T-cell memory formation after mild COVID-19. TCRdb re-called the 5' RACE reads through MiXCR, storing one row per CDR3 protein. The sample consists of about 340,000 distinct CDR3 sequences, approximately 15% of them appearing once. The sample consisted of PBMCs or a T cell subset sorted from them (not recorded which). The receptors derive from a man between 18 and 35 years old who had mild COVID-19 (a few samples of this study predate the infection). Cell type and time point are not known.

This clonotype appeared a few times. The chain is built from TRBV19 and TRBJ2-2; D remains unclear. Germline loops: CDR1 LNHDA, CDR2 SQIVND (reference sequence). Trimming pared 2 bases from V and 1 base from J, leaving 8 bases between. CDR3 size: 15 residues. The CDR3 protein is CASSIQVWNTGELFF. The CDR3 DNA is TGTGCCAGTAGTATACAGGTCTGGAACACCGGGGAGCTGTTTTTT.

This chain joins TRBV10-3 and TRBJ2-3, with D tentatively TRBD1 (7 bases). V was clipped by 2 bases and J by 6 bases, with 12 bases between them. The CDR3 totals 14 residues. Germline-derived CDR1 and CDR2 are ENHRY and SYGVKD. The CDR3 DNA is TGTGCCATCAGTGAGGACAGGGAGGAGGATACGCAGTATTTT. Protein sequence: CAISEDREEDTQYF.

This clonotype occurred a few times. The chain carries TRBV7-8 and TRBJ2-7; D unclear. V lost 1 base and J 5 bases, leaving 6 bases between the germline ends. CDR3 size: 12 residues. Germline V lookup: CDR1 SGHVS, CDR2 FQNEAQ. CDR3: CASSLEVDEQYF. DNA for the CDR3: TGTGCCAGCAGCTTAGAGGTGGACGAGCAGTACTTC.

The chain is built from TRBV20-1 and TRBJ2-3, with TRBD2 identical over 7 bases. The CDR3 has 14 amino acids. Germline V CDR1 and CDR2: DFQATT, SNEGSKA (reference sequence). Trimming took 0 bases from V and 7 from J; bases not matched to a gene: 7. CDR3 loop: CSARDLGGGNTQYF. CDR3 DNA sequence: TGCAGTGCTAGAGATCTTGGCGGGGGAAATACGCAGTATTTT.

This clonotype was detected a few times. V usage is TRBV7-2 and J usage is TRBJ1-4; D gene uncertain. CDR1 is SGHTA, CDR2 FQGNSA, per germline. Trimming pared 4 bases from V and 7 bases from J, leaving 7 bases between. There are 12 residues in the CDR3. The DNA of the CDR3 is TGTGCCAGCAGCTCATCGGCTGAAAAACTGTTTTTT. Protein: CASSSSAEKLFF.

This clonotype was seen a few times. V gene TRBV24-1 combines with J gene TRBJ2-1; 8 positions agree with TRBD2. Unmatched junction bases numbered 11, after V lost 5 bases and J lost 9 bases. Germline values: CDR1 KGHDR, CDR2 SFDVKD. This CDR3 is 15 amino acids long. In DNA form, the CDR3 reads TGTGCCACCAGTGGAAACGGGGGGGCAGGGCGTGAGCAGTTCTTC. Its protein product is CATSGNGGAGREQFF.

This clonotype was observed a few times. The CDR3, as DNA: TGTGCCAGCAGCCCTGCTAGGGCAGATACGCAGTATTTT. This encodes CASSPARADTQYF. The chain couples TRBV6-5 to TRBJ2-3; no firm D call. CDR3 length equals 13 residues. V was shortened by 6 bases and J by 4 bases, with 11 bases between the two germline ends. Germline-derived CDR1 and CDR2 are MNHEY and SVGAGI.

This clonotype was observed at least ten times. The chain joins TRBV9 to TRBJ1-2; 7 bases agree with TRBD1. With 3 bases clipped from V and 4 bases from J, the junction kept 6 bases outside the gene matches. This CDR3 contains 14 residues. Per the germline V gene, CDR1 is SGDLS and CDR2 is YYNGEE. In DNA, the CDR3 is TGTGCCAGCAGCGGCACAGGGGCCGGCTATGGCTACACCTTC. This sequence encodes CASSGTGAGYGYTF.

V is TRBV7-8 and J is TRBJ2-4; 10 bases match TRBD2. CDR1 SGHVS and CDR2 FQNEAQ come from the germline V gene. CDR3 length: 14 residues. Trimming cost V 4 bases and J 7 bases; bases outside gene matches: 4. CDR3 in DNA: TGTGCCAGCAGCTACAGGGGACTAGCGAACATTCAGTACTTC. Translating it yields CASSYRGLANIQYF.

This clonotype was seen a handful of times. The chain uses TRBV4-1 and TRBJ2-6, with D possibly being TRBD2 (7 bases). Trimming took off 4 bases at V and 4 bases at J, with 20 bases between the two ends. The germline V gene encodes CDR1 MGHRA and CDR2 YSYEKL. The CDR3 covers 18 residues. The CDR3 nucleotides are TGCGCCAGCAGCCCGCTAGGGGCGGGGGCAGGAGGGGCCAACGTCCTGACTTTC. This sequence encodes CASSPLGAGAGGANVLTF.